The rows below give T cell receptor beta chains drawn from one sample of a study of T cells in Graves' hyperthyroidism and ophthalmopathy. TCRdb fed the multiplex PCR reads into MiXCR, producing one record per CDR3 protein. This table holds fewer than 900,000 distinct CDR3 sequences, around 15% found once. Sequences were obtained from blood. The receptor source for this set is a man between 18 and 35 years old with Graves' hyperthyroidism. Both conserved end residues are part of each CDR3. A D gene is named only where the DNA matches it firmly. Size is omitted from some rows. Given values are once, few, many or a class for expanded clones.

j_call: TRBJ1-5
clone_size: many
v_call: TRBV6-1
d_call: NA
cdr3_nt: TGTGCCAGCAGGACCCGGGACATAAAAGGCCTCCATCAGCCCCAGCATTTT
cdr3_aa: CASRTRDIKGLHQPQHF

j_call: TRBJ2-2
clone_size: NA
v_call: TRBV28
d_call: NA
cdr3_nt: TGTGCCTGCGTTACATGGGGGACCGGGGAGCTGTTTTTT
cdr3_aa: CACVTWGTGELFF

j_call: TRBJ1-2
clone_size: many
v_call: TRBV28
d_call: NA
cdr3_nt: TGTGCCAGCAGTTTCGGGGTAAACTATGGCTACACCTTC
cdr3_aa: CASSFGVNYGYTF

j_call: TRBJ1-3
clone_size: once
v_call: TRBV6-4
d_call: NA
cdr3_nt: TGTGCCAGCGCACGCCGGGACAACTCTGGAAACACCATATATTTT
cdr3_aa: CASARRDNSGNTIYF

j_call: TRBJ2-3
clone_size: NA
v_call: TRBV7-9
d_call: NA
cdr3_nt: TGTGCCAGCAGCTTCCCCATGGGTAGAACTAGCACAGATACGCAGTATTTT
cdr3_aa: CASSFPMGRTSTDTQYF

j_call: TRBJ2-5
clone_size: NA
v_call: TRBV3-1
d_call: NA
cdr3_nt: TGTGCCAGCAGCCAAGATGAGCCGGATGAGACCCAGTACTTC
cdr3_aa: CASSQDEPDETQYF

j_call: TRBJ2-7
clone_size: NA
v_call: TRBV11-2
d_call: TRBD2
cdr3_nt: TGTGCCAGCAGCGTAAATCTAGCTAGCGGGAGCTCCTACGAGCAGTACTTC
cdr3_aa: CASSVNLASGSSYEQYF

j_call: TRBJ2-3
clone_size: NA
v_call: TRBV2
d_call: NA
cdr3_nt: TGTGCCAGCAGTGACTTGCGGCATACGCAGTATTTT
cdr3_aa: CASSDLRHTQYF

j_call: TRBJ1-1
clone_size: NA
v_call: TRBV29-1
d_call: NA
cdr3_nt: TGCAGCGCCGCGCCCCGACTGAACACTGAAGCTTTCTTT
cdr3_aa: CSAAPRLNTEAFF

j_call: TRBJ1-1
clone_size: many
v_call: TRBV12-3/TRBV12-4
d_call: NA
cdr3_nt: TGTGCCAGCATCTCGGGGGGGCTAATAGGGAACACTGAAGCTTTCTTT
cdr3_aa: CASISGGLIGNTEAFF

j_call: TRBJ2-7
clone_size: many
v_call: TRBV11-1
d_call: TRBD2
cdr3_nt: TGTGCCAGCAGCCGAGGACTAGGATCCGAGCAGTACTTC
cdr3_aa: CASSRGLGSEQYF

j_call: TRBJ2-5
clone_size: once
v_call: TRBV25-1
d_call: TRBD2
cdr3_nt: TGTGCCAGCCGTGGACTAGCGGGAGGTCGGGGGGAGACCCAGCACTTC
cdr3_aa: CASRGLAGGRGETQHF

j_call: TRBJ2-5
clone_size: NA
v_call: TRBV5-4
d_call: TRBD2
cdr3_nt: TGTACCAGCAGCTTGGCGGCTAGCGGGAGTGGGAGGGAGACCCAGTACTTC
cdr3_aa: CTSSLAASGSGRETQYF

j_call: TRBJ2-1
clone_size: NA
v_call: TRBV28
d_call: NA
cdr3_nt: TGTGCCAGCAGTTTATTGAGTCGGGAGAATGAGCAGTTCTTC
cdr3_aa: CASSLLSRENEQFF

j_call: TRBJ2-7
clone_size: NA
v_call: TRBV4-2
d_call: TRBD2
cdr3_nt: TGTGCCAGCAGCCAAGGGACTAGCGGGCACTACGAGCAGTACTTC
cdr3_aa: CASSQGTSGHYEQYF

j_call: TRBJ1-4
clone_size: many
v_call: TRBV30
d_call: NA
cdr3_nt: TGTGCCTGGAGTGCGGGGTCGTCGGTAGAAAAACTGTTTTTT
cdr3_aa: CAWSAGSSVEKLFF

j_call: TRBJ2-5
clone_size: many
v_call: TRBV29-1
d_call: NA
cdr3_nt: TGCAGCGTTGAAGTGGATCGGGCCCGGGAGACCCAGTACTTC
cdr3_aa: CSVEVDRARETQYF

j_call: TRBJ2-1
clone_size: NA
v_call: TRBV3-1
d_call: TRBD2
cdr3_nt: TGTGCCAGCAGCCCGGGACTAGCGGGAAGGGACAATGAGCAGTTCTTC
cdr3_aa: CASSPGLAGRDNEQFF

j_call: TRBJ2-1
clone_size: many
v_call: TRBV11-2
d_call: NA
cdr3_nt: TGTGCCAGCAGCTTATTCTCACACGGGGGCAATGAGCAGTTCTTC
cdr3_aa: CASSLFSHGGNEQFF

j_call: TRBJ1-5
clone_size: many
v_call: TRBV2
d_call: NA
cdr3_nt: TGTGCCAGCAGTGACCCAAGGGTCAATCAGCCCCAGCATTTT
cdr3_aa: CASSDPRVNQPQHF

j_call: TRBJ2-1
clone_size: many
v_call: TRBV12-3/TRBV12-4
d_call: NA
cdr3_nt: TGTGCCAGCAGTGGAGAGGCCGATGAGCAGTTCTTC
cdr3_aa: CASSGEADEQFF

j_call: TRBJ2-5
clone_size: many
v_call: TRBV29-1
d_call: NA
cdr3_nt: TGCAGCGTTACCGGGACCCAAAGGGGAAGATGGAAAGAGACCCAGTACTTC
cdr3_aa: CSVTGTQRGRWKETQYF

j_call: TRBJ2-4
clone_size: NA
v_call: TRBV20-1
d_call: NA
cdr3_nt: TGCAGTGTTGCGCCGGGGTCGGTATCAGCCAAAAACATTCAGTACTTC
cdr3_aa: CSVAPGSVSAKNIQYF

j_call: TRBJ2-1
clone_size: NA
v_call: TRBV19
d_call: NA
cdr3_nt: TGTGCCAGCCGCCAGGTAGTGGGAGAGGGTGAGCAGTTCTTC
cdr3_aa: CASRQVVGEGEQFF

j_call: TRBJ2-1
clone_size: NA
v_call: TRBV2
d_call: TRBD2
cdr3_nt: TGTGCCAGCAGGGGGACTAGCGGGTTCTACAATGAGCAGTTCTTC
cdr3_aa: CASRGTSGFYNEQFF

j_call: TRBJ2-1
clone_size: NA
v_call: TRBV6-1
d_call: NA
cdr3_nt: TGTGCCAGCAAAGAATATGGCAGTATCGACAATGAGCAGTTCTTC
cdr3_aa: CASKEYGSIDNEQFF

j_call: TRBJ2-5
clone_size: many
v_call: TRBV28
d_call: TRBD1
cdr3_nt: TGTGCAACGGTTCGGGACAGGCAAGAGACCCAGTACTTC
cdr3_aa: CATVRDRQETQYF

j_call: TRBJ2-3
clone_size: many
v_call: TRBV7-2
d_call: NA
cdr3_nt: TGTGCCAGCAGCCCCCGGACACCCCGTCACGCCACAGATACGCAGTATTTT
cdr3_aa: CASSPRTPRHATDTQYF

j_call: TRBJ2-5
clone_size: NA
v_call: TRBV24-1
d_call: TRBD1
cdr3_nt: TGTGCCACCAGTGAGACCGGGACAGGGGGCCGGGAGACCCAGTACTTC
cdr3_aa: CATSETGTGGRETQYF

j_call: TRBJ2-2
clone_size: NA
v_call: TRBV12-3/TRBV12-4
d_call: TRBD2
cdr3_nt: TGTGCCAGCAGTTATTTCCTAGCGGGAGGGATTGGGAACACCGGGGAGCTGTTTTTT
cdr3_aa: CASSYFLAGGIGNTGELFF

j_call: TRBJ2-7
clone_size: NA
v_call: TRBV19
d_call: NA
cdr3_nt: TGTGCCAGTATCGGGTCAAGCCTTTCCTACGAGCAGTACTTC
cdr3_aa: CASIGSSLSYEQYF

j_call: TRBJ2-2
clone_size: few
v_call: TRBV12-3/TRBV12-4
d_call: TRBD1
cdr3_nt: TGTGCCAGCAGTCCCAGGACAGGGTACACCGGGGAGCTGCTTTTT
cdr3_aa: CASSPRTGYTGELLF

j_call: TRBJ2-3
clone_size: NA
v_call: TRBV20-1
d_call: TRBD2
cdr3_nt: TGCAGTGCTAGAGACGGTAGCGGGAGTGGGGCAGATACGCAGTATTTT
cdr3_aa: CSARDGSGSGADTQYF

j_call: TRBJ2-7
clone_size: NA
v_call: TRBV9
d_call: NA
cdr3_nt: TGTGCCAGCAGCTCATCCCCCGGTTTCGAGCAGTACTTC
cdr3_aa: CASSSSPGFEQYF

j_call: TRBJ2-2
clone_size: NA
v_call: TRBV9
d_call: NA
cdr3_nt: TGTGCCAGCAGCGACGGACAGACCACCGGGGAGCTGTTTTTT
cdr3_aa: CASSDGQTTGELFF

j_call: TRBJ2-1
clone_size: many
v_call: TRBV28
d_call: TRBD2
cdr3_nt: TGTGCCAGCAGTCCAAGACTAGCGGGAGTCCACAATGAGCAGTTCTTC
cdr3_aa: CASSPRLAGVHNEQFF

j_call: TRBJ2-3
clone_size: many
v_call: TRBV20-1
d_call: NA
cdr3_nt: TGCAGTGCTATCAGCGGTTCCGGCACAGATACGCAGTATTTT
cdr3_aa: CSAISGSGTDTQYF

j_call: TRBJ2-5
clone_size: few
v_call: TRBV10-1
d_call: NA
cdr3_nt: TGCGCCAGCAGTGCGGTGCCGGGACACGGGTCGGAGACCCAGTACTTC
cdr3_aa: CASSAVPGHGSETQYF

j_call: TRBJ2-3
clone_size: NA
v_call: TRBV18
d_call: TRBD2
cdr3_nt: TGTGCCAGCTCACCACTAGCGGGAGAGGGCACAGATACGCAGTATTTT
cdr3_aa: CASSPLAGEGTDTQYF

j_call: TRBJ2-7
clone_size: NA
v_call: TRBV25-1
d_call: NA
cdr3_nt: TGTGCCAGCAGTGAATATTTGGCGGATTCCTACGAGCAGTACTTC
cdr3_aa: CASSEYLADSYEQYF

j_call: TRBJ2-3
clone_size: few
v_call: TRBV27
d_call: NA
cdr3_nt: TGTGCCAGCAGTTTAGAAGGTTTTGGGGGCCCAGCAGATACGCAGTATTTT
cdr3_aa: CASSLEGFGGPADTQYF

j_call: TRBJ1-2
clone_size: many
v_call: TRBV20-1
d_call: NA
cdr3_nt: TGCAGTGCTAGAGAGGCCGGAGTCTATGGCTACACCTTC
cdr3_aa: CSAREAGVYGYTF

j_call: TRBJ2-5
clone_size: few
v_call: TRBV7-9
d_call: NA
cdr3_nt: TGTGCCAGCAGCTTGGAGCAGGGAAGAGGTTGGGTGGAGACCCAGTACTTC
cdr3_aa: CASSLEQGRGWVETQYF

j_call: TRBJ1-2
clone_size: few
v_call: TRBV20-1
d_call: NA
cdr3_nt: TGCAGTGCTAGACCCCCCCAGGGCAACTATGGCTACACCTTC
cdr3_aa: CSARPPQGNYGYTF

j_call: TRBJ2-7
clone_size: NA
v_call: TRBV30
d_call: TRBD1
cdr3_nt: TGTGCCTGGAGTCCGTACCCCGGGACAGCCGCCTACGAGCAGTACTTC
cdr3_aa: CAWSPYPGTAAYEQYF

j_call: TRBJ2-2
clone_size: NA
v_call: TRBV28
d_call: TRBD2
cdr3_nt: TGTGCCAGCAGTTTAGGTAGCGGGAGGGCCGACACCGGGGAGCTGTTTTTT
cdr3_aa: CASSLGSGRADTGELFF

j_call: TRBJ2-5
clone_size: many
v_call: TRBV28
d_call: TRBD2
cdr3_nt: TGTGCCAGCAGGTCGGCTAGCGGCCTCGAAGAGACCCAGTACTTC
cdr3_aa: CASRSASGLEETQYF

j_call: TRBJ1-2
clone_size: NA
v_call: TRBV7-2
d_call: TRBD1
cdr3_nt: TGTGCCAGCAGCGCACAAACCGGGACAGGAGCCTATGGCTACACCTTC
cdr3_aa: CASSAQTGTGAYGYTF

j_call: TRBJ2-1
clone_size: many
v_call: TRBV7-9
d_call: NA
cdr3_nt: TGTGCCAGCAGCTCAGACAGCCGTGAGCAGTTCTTC
cdr3_aa: CASSSDSREQFF

j_call: TRBJ1-1
clone_size: many
v_call: TRBV18
d_call: NA
cdr3_nt: TGTGCCAGCTCACCTCTAGTCGGGCGAGCTGAAGCTTTCTTT
cdr3_aa: CASSPLVGRAEAFF

j_call: TRBJ1-2
clone_size: many
v_call: TRBV28
d_call: TRBD1
cdr3_nt: TGTGCCAGCACTCAGGGGGGACAGGGGGCGCGGAACTATGGCTACACCTTC
cdr3_aa: CASTQGGQGARNYGYTF

j_call: TRBJ2-1
clone_size: few
v_call: TRBV12-3/TRBV12-4
d_call: NA
cdr3_nt: TGTGCCAGCGGTTCGGGCAGGGGAGGATTCGCTGAGCAGTTCTTC
cdr3_aa: CASGSGRGGFAEQFF

j_call: TRBJ2-2
clone_size: many
v_call: TRBV27
d_call: TRBD2
cdr3_nt: TGTGCCAGCACTAGCGGGAGGAACACCGGGGAGCTGTTTTTT
cdr3_aa: CASTSGRNTGELFF